This is a list of T cell receptor beta chains from one sample in a study of synovial regulatory T cells in juvenile arthritis. Sequencing used immunoSEQ multiplex PCR; TCRdb keeps in-frame clones, though not all of them. This sample's table has 7,500 to 10,000 clones. The sequenced material came from Treg cells from blood. These receptors all come from a donor aged 2-29 years with juvenile idiopathic arthritis. Each CDR3 is given with its conserved first and last residue. A row's size may be missing; if present it is once, few, many or a size class.

j_gene,abundance,v_gene,CDR3aa
TRBJ1-2,.,TRBV19,CASSIGQGYNYGYTF
TRBJ2-7,.,TRBV5-4,CASSSGLATEQYF
TRBJ1-2,.,TRBV5-1,CASSIGQTYGYTF
TRBJ2-7,.,TRBV6-1,CASSGTGGPSYEQYF
TRBJ1-1,.,TRBV19,CASRGGGGTEAFF
TRBJ1-2,medium-sized,TRBV19,CASSIGSPNYGYTF
TRBJ1-4,.,TRBV5-1,CASSYGGQGAEKLFF
TRBJ2-3,medium-sized,TRBV9,CASSVTRGLPGSTDTQYF
TRBJ2-5,.,TRBV20-1,CTKGTEETQYF
TRBJ2-1,.,TRBV11-1,CASSPLGYEQFF
TRBJ2-2,.,TRBV2,CASSETGGSNTGELFF
TRBJ1-2,.,TRBV28,CASSLRAGSYGYTF
TRBJ1-1,.,TRBV5-1,CASSGSWAGNTEAFF
TRBJ2-2,.,TRBV21-1,CASSKGGGGGNTGELFF
TRBJ1-5,.,TRBV9,CASSTPTAYSNQPQHF
TRBJ2-7,.,TRBV28,CASSLTGQYSYEQYF
TRBJ2-7,.,TRBV30,CAWSSSGRGRYEQYF
TRBJ2-1,.,TRBV7-9,CASSLARFSSYNEQFF
TRBJ2-4,.,TRBV19,CASMDRAKNIQYF
TRBJ1-2,.,TRBV19,CASQPGRKDGYTF
TRBJ1-1,.,TRBV27,CASGHRENTEAFF
TRBJ1-1,.,TRBV19,CASSIQFGTEAFF
TRBJ2-1,.,TRBV28,CASSLPLRDSLNNEQFF
TRBJ2-1,.,TRBV7-2,CASGLVYLDEQFF
TRBJ1-2,.,TRBV2,CASRVDRAGGYTF
TRBJ1-2,.,TRBV6-1,CASSDTMGEANYGYTF
TRBJ1-5,.,TRBV2,CASTKENSNQPQHF
TRBJ2-7,.,TRBV25-1,CASSEWGMASSYEQYF
TRBJ1-4,.,TRBV11-2,CASKLQGYKTNEKLFF
TRBJ1-2,.,TRBV28,CASSFPTGSGYGYTF
TRBJ2-2,.,TRBV28,CASSFLSGRANTGELFF
TRBJ2-4,.,TRBV28,CASRRRSFSYF
TRBJ2-3,.,TRBV9,CASSVVASSDTQYF
TRBJ1-1,medium-sized,TRBV6-5,CASSYTGNTEAFF
TRBJ1-5,.,TRBV6-1,CASRKTRDYNQPQHF
TRBJ1-5,.,TRBV27,CASRRRGGNSNQPQHF
TRBJ2-7,.,TRBV28,CASSLLAKTIGQYF
TRBJ1-2,.,TRBV28,CASRGTGLGYGYTF
TRBJ2-1,.,TRBV4-1,CASSHRGEQFF
TRBJ2-7,.,TRBV18,CASSPWTGEGYEQYF
TRBJ2-7,.,TRBV16,CASSPTGTGSYEQYF
TRBJ2-7,.,TRBV28,CASSVGLQSSYEQYF
TRBJ2-7,.,TRBV4-2,CASSPRTPKGYEQYF
TRBJ1-5,.,TRBV19,CASSARQGWVQPQHF
TRBJ1-4,.,TRBV27,CASSTGQLNEKLFF
TRBJ1-5,.,TRBV7-2,CASSFGQPYQPQHF
TRBJ2-5,.,TRBV19,CASSLGETQYF
TRBJ1-2,.,TRBV5-1,CASSLDRVYGYTF
TRBJ1-2,.,TRBV28,CASSTIQGAGGYTF
TRBJ1-1,.,TRBV6-1,CASRSGQVKNTEAFF
TRBJ1-2,.,TRBV2,CASSEDAGGNYGYTF
TRBJ2-7,.,TRBV2,CASILGPRGPSYEQYF
TRBJ2-3,.,TRBV4-2,CASSQGGTGGDTQYF
TRBJ2-3,.,TRBV6-1,CASSKGLAGGPLRDTQYF
TRBJ2-2,.,TRBV18,CASSPGIGELFF
TRBJ2-2,.,TRBV25-1,CASSILAPTGELFF
TRBJ1-2,.,TRBV19,CASSIVRGYGYTF
TRBJ1-2,.,TRBV28,CATLLGGVYGYTF
TRBJ2-7,.,TRBV6-6,CASSYSTGSRPGQYF